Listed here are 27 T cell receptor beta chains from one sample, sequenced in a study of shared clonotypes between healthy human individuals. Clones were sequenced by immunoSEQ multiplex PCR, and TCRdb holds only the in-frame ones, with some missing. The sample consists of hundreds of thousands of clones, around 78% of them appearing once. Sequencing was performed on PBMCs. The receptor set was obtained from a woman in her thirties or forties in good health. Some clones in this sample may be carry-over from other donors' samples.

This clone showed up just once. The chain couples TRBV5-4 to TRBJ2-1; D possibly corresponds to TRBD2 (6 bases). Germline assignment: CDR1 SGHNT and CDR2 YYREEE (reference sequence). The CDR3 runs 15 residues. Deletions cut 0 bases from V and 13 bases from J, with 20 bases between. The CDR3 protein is CASSLAREVETGQFF. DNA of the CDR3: TGTGCCAGCAGCTTGGCCAGGGAGGTCGAAACGGGTCAGTTCTTC.

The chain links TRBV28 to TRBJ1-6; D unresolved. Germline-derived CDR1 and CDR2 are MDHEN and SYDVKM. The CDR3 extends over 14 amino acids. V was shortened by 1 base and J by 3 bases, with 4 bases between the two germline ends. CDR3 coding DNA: TGTGCCAGCAGTTTATTTCTCTATAATTCACCCCTCCACTTT. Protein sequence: CASSLFLYNSPLHF.

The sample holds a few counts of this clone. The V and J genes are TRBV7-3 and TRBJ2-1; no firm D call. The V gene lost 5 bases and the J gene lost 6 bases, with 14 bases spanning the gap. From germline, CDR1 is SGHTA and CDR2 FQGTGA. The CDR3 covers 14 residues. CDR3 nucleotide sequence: TGTGCCAGCAGCGCTATACCCCGAGGCAATGAGCAGTTCTTC. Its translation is CASSAIPRGNEQFF. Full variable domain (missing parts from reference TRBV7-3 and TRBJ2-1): GAGVSQTPSNKVTEKGKYVELRCDPISGHTALYWYRQSLGQGPEFLIYFQGTGAADDSGLPNDRFFAVRPEGSVSTLKIQRTERGDSAVYLCASSAIPRGNEQFFGPGTRLTVL.

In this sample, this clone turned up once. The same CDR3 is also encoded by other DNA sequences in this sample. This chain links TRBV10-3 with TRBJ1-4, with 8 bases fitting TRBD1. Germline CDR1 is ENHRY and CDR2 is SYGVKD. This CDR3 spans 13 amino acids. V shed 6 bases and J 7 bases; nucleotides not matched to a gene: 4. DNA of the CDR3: TGTGCCATCAGCGGACAGGGAGGTGAAAAACTGTTTTTT. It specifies CAISGQGGEKLFF.

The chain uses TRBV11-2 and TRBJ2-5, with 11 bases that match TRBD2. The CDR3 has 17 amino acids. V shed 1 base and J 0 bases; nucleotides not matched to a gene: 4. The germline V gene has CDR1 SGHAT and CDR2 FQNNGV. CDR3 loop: CASSLAASGRNQETQYF. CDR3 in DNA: TGTGCCAGCAGCTTAGCGGCTAGCGGGAGGAACCAAGAGACCCAGTACTTC. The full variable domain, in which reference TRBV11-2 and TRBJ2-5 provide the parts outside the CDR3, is EAGVAQSPRYKIIEKRQSVAFWCNPISGHATLYWYQQILGQGPKLLIQFQNNGVVDDSQLPKDRFSAERLKGVDSTLKIQPAKLEDSAVYLCASSLAASGRNQETQYFGPGTRLLVL.

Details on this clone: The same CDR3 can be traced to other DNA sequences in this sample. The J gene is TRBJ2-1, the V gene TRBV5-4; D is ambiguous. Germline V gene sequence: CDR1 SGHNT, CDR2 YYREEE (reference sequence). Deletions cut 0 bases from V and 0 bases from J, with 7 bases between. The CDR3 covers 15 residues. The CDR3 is CASSLGGSSYNEQFF. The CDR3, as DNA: TGTGCCAGCAGCTTGGGGGGTAGCTCCTACAATGAGCAGTTCTTC.

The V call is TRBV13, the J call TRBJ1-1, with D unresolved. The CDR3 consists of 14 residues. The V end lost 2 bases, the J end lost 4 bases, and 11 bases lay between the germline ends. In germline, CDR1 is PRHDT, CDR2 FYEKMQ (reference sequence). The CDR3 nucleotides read TGTGCCAGCAGCTTACGCGGTTGGGGCACTGAAGCTTTCTTT. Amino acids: CASSLRGWGTEAFF. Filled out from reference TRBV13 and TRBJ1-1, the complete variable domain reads AAGVIQSPRHLIKEKRETATLKCYPIPRHDTVYWYQQGPGQDPQFLISFYEKMQSDKGSIPDRFSAQQFSDYHSELNMSSLELGDSALYFCASSLRGWGTEAFFGQGTRLTVV.

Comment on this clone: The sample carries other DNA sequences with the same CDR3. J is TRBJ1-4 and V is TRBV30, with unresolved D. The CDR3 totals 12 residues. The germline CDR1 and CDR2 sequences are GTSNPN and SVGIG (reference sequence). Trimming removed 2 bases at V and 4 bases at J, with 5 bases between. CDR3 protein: CAWSLGNEKLFF. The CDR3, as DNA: TGTGCCTGGAGTTTGGGTAATGAAAAACTGTTTTTT.

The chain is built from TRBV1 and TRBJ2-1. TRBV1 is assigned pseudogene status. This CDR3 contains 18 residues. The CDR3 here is CTSSHNRDAEVEYNEQFF. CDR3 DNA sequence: TGCACCAGCAGCCATAATCGGGACGCAGAGGTGGAGTATAATGAGCAGTTCTTC.

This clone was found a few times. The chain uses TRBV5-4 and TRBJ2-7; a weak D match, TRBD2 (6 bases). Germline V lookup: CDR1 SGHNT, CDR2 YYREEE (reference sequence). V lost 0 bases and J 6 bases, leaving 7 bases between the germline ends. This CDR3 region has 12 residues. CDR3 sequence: CASSLVSGEQYF. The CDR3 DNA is TGTGCCAGCAGCTTGGTTAGCGGCGAGCAGTACTTC.

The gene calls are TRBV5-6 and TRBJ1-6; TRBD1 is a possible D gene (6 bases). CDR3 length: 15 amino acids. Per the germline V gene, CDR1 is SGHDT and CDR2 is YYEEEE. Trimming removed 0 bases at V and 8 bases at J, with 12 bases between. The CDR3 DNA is TGTGCCAGCAGCTTGGGGACAGAGAGTTATTCACCCCTCCACTTT. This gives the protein CASSLGTESYSPLHF.

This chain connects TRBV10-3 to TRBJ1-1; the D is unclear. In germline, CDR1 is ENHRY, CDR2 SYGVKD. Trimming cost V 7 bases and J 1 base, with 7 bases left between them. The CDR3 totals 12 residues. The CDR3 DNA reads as TGTGCCATCATTGGAGAGAACACTGAAGCTTTCTTT. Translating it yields CAIIGENTEAFF.

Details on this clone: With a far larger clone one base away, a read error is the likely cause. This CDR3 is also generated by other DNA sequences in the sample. The CDR3 DNA reads TGCGCCAGCAGCTTGGTTGTGGGGCACACCTACAATGAGCAGTTCTTC. Protein product: CASSLVVGHTYNEQFF. The chain combines TRBV5-1 with TRBJ2-1; TRBD1 might be the D (5 bases). The germline V and J ends were trimmed by 0 bases and 2 bases, with 12 bases remaining between them. CDR1 and CDR2 from the germline V gene are SGHRS and YFSETQ. The CDR3 consists of 16 residues.

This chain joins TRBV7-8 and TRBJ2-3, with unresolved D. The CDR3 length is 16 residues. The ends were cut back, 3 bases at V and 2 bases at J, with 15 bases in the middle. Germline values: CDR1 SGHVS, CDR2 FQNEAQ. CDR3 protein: CASSFSGTEFTDTQYF. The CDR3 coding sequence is TGTGCCAGCAGCTTTTCCGGAACGGAATTCACAGATACGCAGTATTTT.

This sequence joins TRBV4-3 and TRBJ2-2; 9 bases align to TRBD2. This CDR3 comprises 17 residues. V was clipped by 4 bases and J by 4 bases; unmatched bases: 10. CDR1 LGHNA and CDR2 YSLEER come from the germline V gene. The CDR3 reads CASSPAGSGSGTGELFF. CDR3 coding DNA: TGCGCCAGCAGCCCGGCGGGTAGCGGGAGTGGCACCGGGGAGCTGTTTTTT.

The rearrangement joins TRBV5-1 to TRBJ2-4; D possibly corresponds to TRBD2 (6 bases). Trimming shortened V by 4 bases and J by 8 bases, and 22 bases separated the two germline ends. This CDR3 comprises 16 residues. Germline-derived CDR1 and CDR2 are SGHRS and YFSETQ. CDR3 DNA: TGCGCCAGCAGCAAGGGCGGGACCCCTTTGGTTGACATTCAGTACTTC. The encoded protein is CASSKGGTPLVDIQYF.

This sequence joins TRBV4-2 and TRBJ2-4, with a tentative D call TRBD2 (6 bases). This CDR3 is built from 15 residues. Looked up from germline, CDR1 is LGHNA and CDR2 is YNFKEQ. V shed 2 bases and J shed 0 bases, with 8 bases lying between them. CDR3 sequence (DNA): TGTGCCAGCAGCCAAACGGGGGTAGCCAAAAACATTCAGTACTTC. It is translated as CASSQTGVAKNIQYF.

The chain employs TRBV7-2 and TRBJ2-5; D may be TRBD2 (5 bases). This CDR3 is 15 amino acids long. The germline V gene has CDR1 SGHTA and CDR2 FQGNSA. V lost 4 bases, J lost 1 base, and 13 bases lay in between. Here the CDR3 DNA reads TGTGCCAGCAGCTGGGAGTGGTGGATCCAAGAGACCCAGTACTTC. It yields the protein CASSWEWWIQETQYF.

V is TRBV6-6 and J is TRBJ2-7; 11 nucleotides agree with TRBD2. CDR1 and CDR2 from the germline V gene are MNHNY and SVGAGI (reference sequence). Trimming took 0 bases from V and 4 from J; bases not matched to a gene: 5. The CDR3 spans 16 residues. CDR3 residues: CASSYSRASGRYEQYF. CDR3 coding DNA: TGTGCCAGCAGTTACTCTCGGGCTAGCGGGAGGTACGAGCAGTACTTC.

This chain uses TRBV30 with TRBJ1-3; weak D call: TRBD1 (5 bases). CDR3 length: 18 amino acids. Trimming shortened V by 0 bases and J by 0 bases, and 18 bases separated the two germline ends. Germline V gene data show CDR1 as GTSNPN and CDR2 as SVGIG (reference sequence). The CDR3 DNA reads TGTGCCTGGAGTGTACTGTGGAGTAGGCAGGGCTCTGGAAACACCATATATTTT. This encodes CAWSVLWSRQGSGNTIYF.

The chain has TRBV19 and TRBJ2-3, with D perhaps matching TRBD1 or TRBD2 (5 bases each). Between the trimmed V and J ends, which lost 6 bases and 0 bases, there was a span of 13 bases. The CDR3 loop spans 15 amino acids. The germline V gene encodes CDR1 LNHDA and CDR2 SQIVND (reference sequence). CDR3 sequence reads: CASSQVGPSTDTQYF. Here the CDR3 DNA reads TGTGCCAGTAGCCAAGTGGGACCCAGCACAGATACGCAGTATTTT.

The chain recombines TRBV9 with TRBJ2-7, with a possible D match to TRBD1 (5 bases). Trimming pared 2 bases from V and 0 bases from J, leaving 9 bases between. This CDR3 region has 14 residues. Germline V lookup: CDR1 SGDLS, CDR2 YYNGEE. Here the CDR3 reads CASSVDSYSYEQYF. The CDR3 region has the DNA TGTGCCAGCAGCGTCGACAGTTACTCCTACGAGCAGTACTTC.

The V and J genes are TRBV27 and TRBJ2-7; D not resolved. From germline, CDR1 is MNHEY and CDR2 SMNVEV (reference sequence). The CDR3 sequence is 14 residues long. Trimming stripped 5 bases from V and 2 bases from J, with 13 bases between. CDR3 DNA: TGTGCCAGCAGTCCCAGGTTAGTTACCTACGAGCAGTACTTC. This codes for CASSPRLVTYEQYF.

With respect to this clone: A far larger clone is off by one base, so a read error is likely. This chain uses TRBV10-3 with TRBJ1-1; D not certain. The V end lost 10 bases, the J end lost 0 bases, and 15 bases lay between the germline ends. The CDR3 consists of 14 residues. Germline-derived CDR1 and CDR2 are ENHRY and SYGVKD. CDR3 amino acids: CATLGQVMNTEAFF. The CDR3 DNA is TGTGCCACCCTAGGGCAGGTAATGAACACTGAAGCTTTCTTT.

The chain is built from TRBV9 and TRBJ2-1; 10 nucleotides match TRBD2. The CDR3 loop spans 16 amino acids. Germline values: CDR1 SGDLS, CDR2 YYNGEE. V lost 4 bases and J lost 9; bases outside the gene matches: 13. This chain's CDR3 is CASSPPGLAGAAEQFF. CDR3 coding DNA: TGTGCCAGCAGCCCACCAGGTCTAGCGGGAGCAGCTGAGCAGTTCTTC.

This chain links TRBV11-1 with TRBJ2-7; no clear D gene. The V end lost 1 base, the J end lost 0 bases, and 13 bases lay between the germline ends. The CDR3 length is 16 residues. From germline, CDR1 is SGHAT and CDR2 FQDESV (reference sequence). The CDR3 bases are TGTGCCAGCAGCTTAGTCCGCGATTACTACTCCTACGAGCAGTACTTC. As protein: CASSLVRDYYSYEQYF.

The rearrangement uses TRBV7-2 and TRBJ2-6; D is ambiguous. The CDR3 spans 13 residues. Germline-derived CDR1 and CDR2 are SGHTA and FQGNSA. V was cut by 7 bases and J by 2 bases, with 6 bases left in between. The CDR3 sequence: CASIPAGANVLTF. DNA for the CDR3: TGTGCCAGCATTCCTGCTGGGGCCAACGTCCTGACTTTC. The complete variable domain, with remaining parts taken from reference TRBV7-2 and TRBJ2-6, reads GAGVSQSPSNKVTEKGKDVELRCDPISGHTALYWYRQSLGQGLEFLIYFQGNSAPDKSGLPSDRFSAERTGGSVSTLTIQRTQQEDSAVYLCASIPAGANVLTFGAGSRLTVL.